The rows below give T cell receptor beta chains drawn from one sample of a study of PD-L1 blockade in urothelial cancer. Using immunoSEQ multiplex PCR, the repertoire was profiled, and TCRdb retains in-frame clones only, with some absent. The profile shows tens of thousands of clones, 81% of them singletons. The specimen was PBMCs, collected around atezolizumab (anti-PD-L1) treatment. These receptors were obtained from a man between 65 and 85 years old with urothelial cancer. Both conserved end residues are part of each CDR3. A D gene is named only where the DNA matches it firmly. Only part of the rows carry a size: once, few, many, or a class if the clone is expanded.

TRBV4-1,-,TRBD2,TRBJ2-1,CASSQIRLAGGPGHYNEQFF,TGCGCCAGCAGCCAGATAAGACTAGCGGGAGGGCCGGGGCACTACAATGAGCAGTTCTTC
TRBV29-1,-,-,TRBJ2-5,CSLTEQETQYF,TGCAGCTTGACAGAACAAGAGACCCAGTACTTC
TRBV19,-,TRBD1,TRBJ2-7,CASSIRRDRGYEQYF,TGTGCCAGTAGTATAAGGCGGGACAGGGGCTACGAGCAGTACTTC
TRBV5-1,-,-,TRBJ2-7,CASSLDPSTSSYEQYF,TGCGCCAGCAGCTTGGACCCGAGCACGAGCTCCTACGAGCAGTACTTC
TRBV4-2,many,TRBD2,TRBJ2-6,CASSQDPAGGLGANVLTF,TGTGCCAGCAGCCAAGATCCCGCGGGAGGGTTAGGGGCCAACGTCCTGACTTTC
TRBV19,-,TRBD2,TRBJ2-2,CASSTSGRANTGELFF,TGTGCCAGTAGTACTAGCGGGAGGGCGAACACCGGGGAGCTGTTTTTT
TRBV29-1,-,TRBD1,TRBJ1-5,CSVQRDRGPNQPQHF,TGCAGCGTCCAACGGGACAGGGGGCCAAATCAGCCCCAGCATTTT
TRBV19,-,-,TRBJ2-5,CASSINFGIQETQYF,TGTGCCAGTAGTATCAACTTCGGGATACAAGAGACCCAGTACTTC
TRBV5-1,few,-,TRBJ2-2,CASRTGNTGELFF,TGCGCCAGCAGAACAGGGAACACCGGGGAGCTGTTTTTT
TRBV29-1,-,TRBD1,TRBJ2-7,CSVERQGHEQYF,TGCAGCGTTGAAAGACAGGGCCACGAGCAGTACTTC
TRBV10-3,few,TRBD1,TRBJ1-1,CAIRLDRGTEAFF,TGTGCCATCAGACTGGACAGGGGAACTGAAGCTTTCTTT
TRBV6-1,-,TRBD2,TRBJ2-7,CASSLAGGSYEQYF,TGTGCCAGCAGTCTAGCGGGAGGGTCCTACGAGCAGTACTTC
TRBV30,-,TRBD1,TRBJ1-5,CAWSVPGQGIGSNQPQHF,TGTGCCTGGAGTGTACCTGGACAGGGAATTGGGAGCAATCAGCCCCAGCATTTT
TRBV6-5,-,-,TRBJ2-7,CASSPPGDISYEQYF,TGTGCCAGCAGCCCTCCCGGGGACATCTCCTACGAGCAGTACTTC
TRBV9,-,TRBD1,TRBJ1-1,CASSVVTGGATEAFF,TGTGCCAGCAGCGTAGTCACAGGGGGTGCCACTGAAGCTTTCTTT
TRBV6-5,-,TRBD2,TRBJ2-1,CASSLNEVLAGAPPFF,TGTGCCAGCAGTTTAAATGAAGTGCTAGCGGGAGCGCCCCCGTTCTTC
TRBV4-2,-,-,TRBJ1-4,CASSQERAFIPNEKLFF,TGTGCCAGCAGCCAAGAGAGGGCTTTTATCCCTAATGAAAAACTGTTTTTT
TRBV10-1,-,-,TRBJ2-2,CASSERGGPADTGELFF,TGCGCCAGCAGTGAACGTGGGGGCCCGGCGGACACCGGGGAGCTGTTTTTT
TRBV10-2,-,-,TRBJ1-5,CASSLAGNDQPQHF,TGCGCCAGCTCTTTAGCGGGTAACGATCAGCCCCAGCATTTT
TRBV7-2,-,TRBD1,TRBJ1-1,CASSLDRGDTEAFF,TGTGCCAGCAGCTTAGACAGGGGGGACACTGAAGCTTTCTTT
TRBV6-4,-,-,TRBJ2-1,CASSGSGEQFF,TGTGCCAGCAGTGGAAGCGGTGAGCAGTTCTTC
TRBV6-1,-,TRBD1,TRBJ1-2,CASLGDRGIYGYTF,TGTGCCAGTTTGGGAGACAGGGGTATTTATGGCTACACCTTC
TRBV11-3,-,TRBD1,TRBJ1-1,CASSLGGGTGRMLTEAFF,TGTGCCAGCAGCCTCGGGGGGGGGACAGGGAGAATGCTAACTGAAGCTTTCTTT
TRBV30,-,TRBD1,TRBJ2-1,CASNTGGSFYNEQFF,TGTGCCTCAAACACAGGGGGCTCTTTCTACAATGAGCAGTTCTTC
TRBV29-1,-,-,TRBJ1-1,CSVARPRGLNTEAFF,TGCAGCGTCGCTAGACCCAGGGGCTTGAACACTGAAGCTTTCTTT
TRBV2,-,-,TRBJ2-1,CASSLALSYNEQFF,TGTGCCAGCAGTCTAGCCCTCTCCTACAATGAGCAGTTCTTC
TRBV30,-,TRBD2,TRBJ2-7,CAWSGLAGVEQYF,TGTGCCTGGAGTGGGCTAGCGGGAGTCGAGCAGTACTTC
TRBV11-3,few,-,TRBJ2-3,CASSGGGGYSSTDTQYF,TGTGCCAGCAGCGGGGGAGGGGGATATTCTAGCACAGATACGCAGTATTTT
TRBV9,many,-,TRBJ1-3,CASSVHREDTIYF,TGTGCCAGCAGCGTTCATAGGGAGGACACCATATATTTT
TRBV7-2,large,-,TRBJ1-5,CASSRDYYSNQPQHF,TGTGCCAGCAGCCGAGACTATTACAGCAATCAGCCCCAGCATTTT
TRBV28,-,TRBD1,TRBJ1-1,CASSLLSGGTEAFF,TGTGCCAGCAGTTTGCTGTCAGGGGGCACTGAAGCTTTCTTT
TRBV27,many,TRBD2,TRBJ2-7,CASSFSGGSYEQYF,TGTGCCAGCAGTTTCAGCGGGGGGTCCTACGAGCAGTACTTC
TRBV18,-,TRBD2,TRBJ2-3,CASSPLKAGGPTDTQYF,TGTGCCAGCTCACCATTGAAAGCGGGAGGGCCCACAGATACGCAGTATTTT
TRBV2,few,-,TRBJ1-2,CASSEGPDYGYTF,TGTGCCAGCAGTGAGGGGCCCGACTATGGCTACACCTTC
TRBV25-1,-,-,TRBJ2-7,CASSDSKPEQYF,TGTGCCAGCAGTGATAGCAAGCCCGAGCAGTACTTC
TRBV10-3,-,TRBD2,TRBJ2-5,CAIAGTSGDYQETQYF,TGTGCCATCGCCGGGACTAGCGGAGACTATCAAGAGACCCAGTACTTC
TRBV5-4,once,TRBD2,TRBJ2-7,CASSSTSGTSYEQYF,TGTGCCAGCAGCTCGACTAGCGGCACCTCCTACGAGCAGTACTTC
TRBV5-1,-,-,TRBJ2-2,CASSVAATNTGELFF,TGCGCCAGCAGCGTGGCAGCGACGAACACCGGGGAGCTGTTTTTT
TRBV5-5,-,TRBD2,TRBJ2-7,CASTRLYRLAGGPDEQYF,TGTGCCAGCACCAGACTCTATAGACTAGCGGGAGGGCCCGACGAGCAGTACTTC
TRBV5-6,-,-,TRBJ2-1,CASSLGGSYNEQFF,TGTGCCAGCAGCTTGGGCGGATCCTACAATGAGCAGTTCTTC
TRBV29-1,medium-sized,TRBD2,TRBJ2-1,CSVASLAGHNEQFF,TGCAGCGTTGCGTCTCTAGCGGGACACAATGAGCAGTTCTTC
TRBV5-5,few,TRBD2,TRBJ2-2,CASSLLAGAANTGELFF,TGTGCCAGCAGCTTGTTAGCGGGAGCTGCGAACACCGGGGAGCTGTTTTTT
TRBV5-4,few,TRBD2,TRBJ2-2,CASSEGLAFTGELFF,TGTGCCAGCAGCGAGGGACTAGCGTTCACCGGGGAGCTGTTTTTT
TRBV19,-,TRBD1,TRBJ2-2,CASSPRGPGELFF,TGTGCCAGTAGTCCTAGGGGGCCCGGGGAGCTGTTTTTT
TRBV7-9,once,-,TRBJ2-3,CASSLGLASTDTQYF,TGTGCCAGCAGCTTAGGCCTAGCGAGCACAGATACGCAGTATTTT